A selection of T cell receptor beta chains follows, all from one sample in a study of T cell repertoires in cytomegalovirus infection. What these receptors recognize is not known. TCRdb reprocessed the reads via MiXCR and lists one record per CDR3 protein. The sample holds 450,000 to 600,000 distinct CDR3 sequences, 30% to 40% seen once. The sequenced sample was cultured PBMCs, obtained from culture after CMV antigen stimulation. These receptors came from a human donor in good health (CMV status not recorded). Some clones in this sample may be carry-over from other donors' samples. The CDR3 runs from the conserved cysteine through the conserved F or W. The order of the fields is V gene, D gene, J gene, clone size, CDR3 protein, CDR3 DNA. A D gene is named only where the DNA matches it firmly. Clone sizes are given selectively: once, few, many, or a class where the clone is expanded.

v_call: TRBV7-2
d_call: TRBD2
j_call: TRBJ2-7
clone_size: many
cdr3_aa: CASRLTSAASYEQYF
cdr3_nt: TGTGCCAGCAGGCTGACTAGCGCCGCCTCCTACGAGCAGTACTTC

v_call: TRBV7-9
d_call: TRBD1
j_call: TRBJ1-4
clone_size: .
cdr3_aa: CASSSTGGMGEKLFF
cdr3_nt: TGTGCCAGCAGCTCCACAGGGGGAATGGGGGAAAAACTGTTTTTT

v_call: TRBV28
d_call: .
j_call: TRBJ2-7
clone_size: .
cdr3_aa: CASSSRTNSYEQYF
cdr3_nt: TGTGCCAGCAGTTCGAGGACGAACTCCTACGAGCAGTACTTC

v_call: TRBV12-3/TRBV12-4
d_call: .
j_call: TRBJ1-6
clone_size: .
cdr3_aa: CASRGRSWDSPLHF
cdr3_nt: TGTGCCAGCAGAGGCCGTTCATGGGATTCACCCCTCCACTTT

v_call: TRBV12-3/TRBV12-4
d_call: .
j_call: TRBJ1-1
clone_size: .
cdr3_aa: CATFRGEAFF
cdr3_nt: TGTGCCACCTTTAGGGGTGAAGCTTTCTTT

v_call: TRBV12-5
d_call: .
j_call: TRBJ2-5
clone_size: .
cdr3_aa: CASGLGTSQETQYF
cdr3_nt: TGTGCTAGTGGTTTGGGGACGTCGCAAGAGACCCAGTACTTC

v_call: TRBV6-6
d_call: .
j_call: TRBJ2-1
clone_size: .
cdr3_aa: CASSYFGGREQFF
cdr3_nt: TGTGCCAGCAGTTACTTCGGGGGTCGGGAGCAGTTCTTC

v_call: TRBV14
d_call: TRBD2
j_call: TRBJ2-1
clone_size: few
cdr3_aa: CASSQTSGLYNEQFF
cdr3_nt: TGTGCCAGCAGCCAAACTAGCGGGCTATACAATGAGCAGTTCTTC

v_call: TRBV6-5
d_call: .
j_call: TRBJ2-1
clone_size: .
cdr3_aa: CASSYLSSYNEQFF
cdr3_nt: TGTGCCAGCAGTTACTTGAGCTCCTACAATGAGCAGTTCTTC

v_call: TRBV2
d_call: TRBD2
j_call: TRBJ2-3
clone_size: .
cdr3_aa: CASIAGEADTQYF
cdr3_nt: TGTGCCAGCATAGCGGGAGAAGCAGATACGCAGTATTTT

v_call: TRBV25-1
d_call: TRBD1
j_call: TRBJ1-1
clone_size: few
cdr3_aa: CASSPWTGNMNTEAFF
cdr3_nt: TGTGCCAGCAGTCCGTGGACAGGGAACATGAACACTGAAGCTTTCTTT

v_call: TRBV4-1
d_call: .
j_call: TRBJ2-1
clone_size: .
cdr3_aa: CASSQGFDLGEQFF
cdr3_nt: TGCGCCAGCAGCCAAGGATTCGATCTAGGTGAGCAGTTCTTC

v_call: TRBV18
d_call: .
j_call: TRBJ1-1
clone_size: few
cdr3_aa: CASSPVLMNTEAFF
cdr3_nt: TGTGCCAGCTCCCCGGTACTCATGAACACTGAAGCTTTCTTT

v_call: TRBV13
d_call: TRBD2
j_call: TRBJ2-5
clone_size: .
cdr3_aa: CASSFSGTSGRARETQYF
cdr3_nt: TGTGCCAGCAGCTTCTCCGGGACTAGCGGGAGGGCCCGCGAGACCCAGTACTTC

v_call: TRBV7-2
d_call: TRBD2
j_call: TRBJ2-3
clone_size: many
cdr3_aa: CASSCDRGLAGCRADTQYF
cdr3_nt: TGTGCCAGCAGTTGCGATCGGGGACTAGCGGGATGTCGAGCAGATACGCAGTATTTT

v_call: TRBV20-1
d_call: .
j_call: TRBJ2-2
clone_size: few
cdr3_aa: CRARAQGGSGELFF
cdr3_nt: TGCAGAGCAAGAGCCCAGGGGGGGTCCGGGGAGCTGTTTTTT

v_call: TRBV28
d_call: TRBD2
j_call: TRBJ2-1
clone_size: few
cdr3_aa: CASSSPLAGAGYNEQFF
cdr3_nt: TGTGCCAGCAGTTCGCCCCTAGCGGGAGCGGGTTACAATGAGCAGTTCTTC

v_call: TRBV19
d_call: .
j_call: TRBJ1-5
clone_size: few
cdr3_aa: CASSIVRQPQHF
cdr3_nt: TGTGCCAGTAGTATCGTACGACAGCCCCAGCATTTT

v_call: TRBV7-2
d_call: .
j_call: TRBJ1-2
clone_size: few
cdr3_aa: CASSFLLSYSSESYGYTF
cdr3_nt: TGTGCCAGCAGCTTTCTACTCTCATACTCCTCGGAAAGCTATGGCTACACCTTC

v_call: TRBV7-2
d_call: TRBD2
j_call: TRBJ2-5
clone_size: .
cdr3_aa: CASSLDWDYTRAQYF
cdr3_nt: TGTGCCAGCAGCTTAGACTGGGACTACACCAGAGCCCAGTACTTC

v_call: TRBV12-3/TRBV12-4
d_call: TRBD2
j_call: TRBJ2-1
clone_size: .
cdr3_aa: CASSGGLGGDEQFF
cdr3_nt: TGTGCCAGCAGTGGGGGACTGGGAGGGGATGAGCAGTTCTTC

v_call: TRBV7-9
d_call: .
j_call: TRBJ1-2
clone_size: .
cdr3_aa: CASSQGLGDDGYTF
cdr3_nt: TGTGCCAGCAGCCAGGGACTGGGGGATGATGGCTACACCTTC